These T cell receptor beta chains were read from a single sample in a study of early T cells in non-severe SARS-CoV-2 infection. MiXCR was run by TCRdb on the 5' RACE reads, yielding one entry per CDR3 protein. The sample gives tens of thousands of distinct CDR3 sequences, about 12% of which show up once; around 2.4% is in the top ten. What was sequenced was whole blood. The receptors originated from an adult who was a healthcare worker with PCR-confirmed SARS-CoV-2 infection or an uninfected control (not recorded which). Both conserved end residues are part of each CDR3. Size values are once, few and many counts, or a class for expanded clones, and some rows have none.

v_gene	abundance	len	j_gene	CDR3aa
TRBV11-3	few	16	TRBJ2-1	CASSLVSILSYNEQFF
TRBV12-3/TRBV12-4	-	15	TRBJ2-3	CASSLPSGSGDTQYF
TRBV6-5	-	15	TRBJ2-2	CASRSWDSATGELFF
TRBV30	-	13	TRBJ1-5	CAWSRTGNQPQHF
TRBV5-6	many	20	TRBJ2-2	CASSWRGMGRTGLGTGELFF
TRBV28	many	15	TRBJ2-2	CASNGGGMNTGELFF
TRBV29-1	-	14	TRBJ2-1	CSVKTSGSYNEQFF
TRBV9	-	14	TRBJ2-2	CASSVASSAGELFF
TRBV10-3	many	14	TRBJ2-1	CAIAGTSGINEQFF
TRBV18	many	13	TRBJ1-6	CASSPMGKNPLHF
TRBV11-3	many	14	TRBJ2-1	CASSRQGPPNEQFF
TRBV24-1	many	14	TRBJ2-3	CATSGSPSADTQYF
TRBV25-1	many	14	TRBJ2-4	CASSEWGPSDIQYF
TRBV12-3/TRBV12-4	-	15	TRBJ1-1	CASSSLQVVGTEAFF
TRBV11-3	-	17	TRBJ2-1	CASSIPLAGGSYNEQFF
TRBV10-2	once	12	TRBJ2-7	CASSDASYEQYF
TRBV7-9	many	17	TRBJ2-1	CASSLARTSGGEDEQFF
TRBV28	few	13	TRBJ1-1	CASGGQGREGAFF
TRBV29-1	few	13	TRBJ1-1	CSVEPPGNTEAFF
TRBV28	many	12	TRBJ2-7	CASSLFGQNLYF
TRBV20-1	many	16	TRBJ2-3	CSARGRLAGDSDTQYF
TRBV2	many	13	TRBJ1-6	CASPRQGVSPLHF